Following are 22 T cell receptor beta chains from one sample sequenced in a study of blood T cells in healthy people across ages. A sample-barcoded 5' primer and a J-beta primer mix were used in a second PCR of about 7 to 11 cycles. Each CDR3 protein gets one entry after TCRdb re-called the 5' RACE reads with MiXCR. Seen here are about 1.1 million distinct CDR3 sequences, around two fifths observed once, and the top ten hold around 13%. The material sequenced was blood. The origin of the receptors is a man aged 18 to 30 in good health.

This clonotype was found a few times. The chain combines TRBV12-3 or TRBV12-4 with TRBJ2-7; the D is unclear. This CDR3 contains 13 residues. Trimming took 4 bases from V and 4 from J, leaving 11 bases between them. The CDR3 region is CASSSTVGYEQYF. As DNA, the CDR3 is TGTGCCAGCAGTTCGACTGTCGGATACGAGCAGTACTTC.

This chain joins TRBV5-6 and TRBJ1-2; no clear D. Germline V lookup: CDR1 SGHDT, CDR2 YYEEEE. V was clipped by 1 base and J by 8 bases, with 9 bases between them. The CDR3 runs to 12 residues. This CDR3 reads CASSLSVRGYTF. The CDR3 DNA follows: TGTGCCAGCAGCTTGTCGGTACGAGGCTACACCTTC.

This chain joins TRBV7-9 and TRBJ2-1; 9 nucleotides line up with TRBD1. CDR3 length: 16 residues. V lost 2 bases, J lost 4 bases, and 6 bases stayed unmatched. CDR1 SEHNR and CDR2 FQNEAQ come from the germline V gene (reference sequence). CDR3 sequence: CASSLPRDRAYNEQFF. The CDR3 nucleotides read TGTGCCAGCAGCTTACCCCGGGACAGGGCTTACAATGAGCAGTTCTTC.

This clonotype was found many times. This chain joins TRBV6-5 and TRBJ1-2; TRBD1 matches 8 bases. CDR1 is MNHEY and CDR2 is SVGAGI in the germline V gene. The CDR3 loop spans 14 amino acids. V shed 0 bases, J shed 6 bases, and the junction held 3 bases outside the gene matches. CDR3 protein: CASSYSARGHGYTF. The CDR3 nucleotides read TGTGCCAGCAGTTACTCAGCCAGGGGGCATGGCTACACCTTC.

With respect to this clonotype: Mismatch with germline at one junction end may stem from a read error. The rearrangement links TRBV7-7 to TRBJ2-1; TRBD1 matches 9 bases. The CDR3 consists of 15 residues. Per germline, CDR1 SSHAT and CDR2 FNYEAQ (reference sequence). DNA for the CDR3: TGTGCTAGCAGCTTAAGGACAGGGGATAACTATGAGCAGTTCTTC. Amino acids: CASSLRTGDNYEQFF.

V and J are TRBV2 and TRBJ1-5; 7 nucleotides match TRBD1. CDR1 and CDR2 from the germline V gene are SNHLY and FYNNEI. The CDR3 length is 14 residues. V was pared by 6 bases and J by 8 bases, with 10 bases of the junction left unmatched. The CDR3 reads CASRGTAAKEPQHF. CDR3 DNA sequence: TGTGCCAGCAGGGGGACAGCCGCGAAGGAGCCCCAGCATTTT.

Concerning this clonotype itself: One end of the junction fails to match germline, which may point to a read error. V gene TRBV11-3 combines with J gene TRBJ2-5, with 7 positions matching TRBD2. Germline assignment: CDR1 SGHNT and CDR2 YENEEA. The CDR3 is 14 amino acids. In nucleotides, the CDR3 is TGTGCCGGCAGCTTAGCGGGTTTCCAAGAGACCCAGTACTTC. It is translated as CAGSLAGFQETQYF.

This clonotype was detected once. The gene calls are TRBV29-1 and TRBJ1-1; 7 positions agree with TRBD1. Germline loops: CDR1 SQVTM, CDR2 ANQGSEA. V shed 0 bases and J 6 bases; nucleotides not matched to a gene: 19. CDR3 length equals 18 residues. CDR3 sequence: CSVEDRMLGGGFFAEAFF. CDR3 nucleotides: TGCAGCGTTGAAGACCGAATGTTAGGGGGCGGATTTTTCGCTGAAGCTTTCTTT.

J is TRBJ2-6 and V is TRBV21-1; TRBD1 is the table's D call, not checked against the DNA. TRBV21-1 represents a pseudogene. The CDR3 has 16 amino acids. The CDR3, as DNA: TGTGCCAGCAGCAAAGTTCGACAGGCTGGGGCCAACGTCCTGACTTTC. It is translated as CASSKVRQAGANVLTF.

This clonotype appeared many times. The gene calls are TRBV4-2 and TRBJ2-3; possibly TRBD2 for D (6 bases). The CDR3 runs 16 residues. Germline V gives CDR1 LGHNA, CDR2 YNFKEQ. Trimming cost V 0 bases and J 5 bases, with 15 bases left between them. CDR3 bases: TGTGCCAGCAGCCAAGATGAGAATAGCGGAGGAGATACGCAGTATTTT. Residues: CASSQDENSGGDTQYF.

The rearrangement joins TRBV7-8 to TRBJ2-5; 7 positions match TRBD1. From germline, CDR1 is SGHVS and CDR2 FQNEAQ. The CDR3 is 13 amino acids. Trimming took 2 bases from V and 11 from J; bases not matched to a gene: 8. The CDR3 DNA reads as TGTGCCAGCAGCTTATCCCCCCCGGACAGGCAGTACTTC. As protein: CASSLSPPDRQYF.

The CDR3: CASSLKGLLPRSTDTQYF. The CDR3 region has the DNA TGTGCCAGCAGCCTTAAGGGACTTCTCCCGAGGAGCACAGATACGCAGTATTTT. V is TRBV13 and J is TRBJ2-3; TRBD2 might be the D (6 bases). The V and J ends lost 5 bases and 0 bases respectively, with 21 bases between them. Germline V gene sequence: CDR1 PRHDT, CDR2 FYEKMQ (reference sequence). The CDR3 is made up of 18 amino acids.

This clonotype was detected only a few times. The CDR3: CASSLASRTGSYEQYF. CDR3 in DNA: TGTGCCAGCAGCTTAGCGTCGAGGACAGGATCCTACGAGCAGTACTTC. The chain uses TRBV7-2 and TRBJ2-7; the match to TRBD1 covers 7 bases. Germline V gene data show CDR1 as SGHTA and CDR2 as FQGNSA. CDR3 size: 16 residues. The junction had 6 bases not matched to a gene; V was cut back by 0 bases and J by 1 base.

J is TRBJ1-2 and V is TRBV11-1; D is perhaps TRBD1 (6 bases). Germline CDR1 and CDR2: SGHAT and FQDESV (reference sequence). V was trimmed by 1 base and J by 8 bases, leaving 14 bases between them. The CDR3 sequence is 14 residues long. CDR3 sequence: CASSLGESGAGYTF. The CDR3 nucleotides are TGTGCCAGCAGCTTAGGCGAGTCAGGGGCCGGCTACACCTTC.

This rearrangement joins TRBV12-5 to TRBJ2-1; no clear D. Germline V lookup: CDR1 LGHNT, CDR2 FRNRAP. The CDR3 runs to 14 residues. V was shortened by 4 bases and J by 1 base, with 8 bases between the two germline ends. The DNA of the CDR3 is TGTGCTAGTGGTTCCTTGGTGTCCTACAATGAGCAGTTCTTC. Translation gives CASGSLVSYNEQFF. Full variable domain (remainder filled in from reference TRBV12-5 and TRBJ2-1): DARVTQTPRHKVTEMGQEVTMRCQPILGHNTVFWYRQTMMQGLELLAYFRNRAPLDDSGMPKDRFSAEMPDATLATLKIQPSEPRDSAVYFCASGSLVSYNEQFFGPGTRLTVL.

The gene calls are TRBV25-1 and TRBJ1-1; D is undetermined. Trimming took 0 bases from V and 4 from J, leaving 9 bases between them. Germline V gene lookup returns CDR1 MGHDK and CDR2 SYGVNS. The CDR3 has 14 residues. Written as DNA, the CDR3 is TGTGCCAGCAGTGAATACGACTCACGCACTGAAGCTTTCTTT. It specifies CASSEYDSRTEAFF.

This clonotype was seen more than once but under ten times. The J gene is TRBJ2-3, the V gene TRBV6-5; a weak D match, TRBD2 (6 bases). This CDR3 has 16 residues. Trimming took off 0 bases at V and 1 base at J, with 11 bases between the two ends. Germline CDR1 and CDR2: MNHEY and SVGAGI. The CDR3 region has the DNA TGTGCCAGCAGTTACTCCCCGCCGGGGGGCACAGATACGCAGTATTTT. Protein: CASSYSPPGGTDTQYF.

A few counts support this clonotype. This chain connects TRBV6-2 or TRBV6-3 to TRBJ2-3; D is undetermined. Trimming took off 6 bases at V and 1 base at J, with 11 bases between the two ends. The CDR3 runs to 14 residues. Germline assignment: CDR1 MNHEY and CDR2 SVGEGT. The CDR3 nucleotides are TGTGCCAGCAGACCCTGGAAAGGCACAGATACGCAGTATTTT. It encodes CASRPWKGTDTQYF.

This clonotype was found a few times. V and J are TRBV12-3 or TRBV12-4 and TRBJ2-7; D possibly corresponds to TRBD2 (5 bases). V shed 6 bases and J shed 7 bases, with 16 bases lying between them. This CDR3 is built from 13 residues. The CDR3 sequence is CASREDGNQEQYF. CDR3 nucleotide sequence: TGTGCCAGCAGGGAAGACGGGAATCAAGAGCAGTACTTC.

V and J are TRBV4-1 and TRBJ1-5; unclear D gene. The CDR3 length is 16 residues. Trimming shortened V by 2 bases and J by 0 bases, and 11 bases separated the two germline ends. The germline V gene has CDR1 MGHRA and CDR2 YSYEKL. The CDR3 region has the DNA TGCGCCAGCAGCCAATCGTCCGGGCCTAGCAATCAGCCCCAGCATTTT. Protein: CASSQSSGPSNQPQHF.

Notes on this clonotype: A much larger clone lies one base from this, so it may be a read error. The V call is TRBV3-1, the J call TRBJ1-2; D possibly corresponds to TRBD1 (6 bases). Trimming stripped 4 bases from V and 4 bases from J, with 10 bases between. There are 13 residues in the CDR3. The germline CDR1 and CDR2 sequences are LGHDT and YNNKEL (reference sequence). The CDR3, as DNA: TGTGCCAGCAGCCCCCAGGACAGCTATGGCTACACCTTC. It is translated as CASSPQDSYGYTF.

This clonotype was picked up a small number of times. The J gene is TRBJ2-1, the V gene TRBV9; TRBD2 aligns across 13 bases. Germline lookup yields CDR1 SGDLS and CDR2 YYNGEE. V shed 3 bases and J 3 bases; nucleotides not matched to a gene: 9. The CDR3 is 18 residues long. CDR3 amino acids: CASSEVGTSGVYYNEQFF. DNA of the CDR3: TGTGCCAGCAGCGAGGTCGGGACTAGCGGGGTTTACTACAATGAGCAGTTCTTC.